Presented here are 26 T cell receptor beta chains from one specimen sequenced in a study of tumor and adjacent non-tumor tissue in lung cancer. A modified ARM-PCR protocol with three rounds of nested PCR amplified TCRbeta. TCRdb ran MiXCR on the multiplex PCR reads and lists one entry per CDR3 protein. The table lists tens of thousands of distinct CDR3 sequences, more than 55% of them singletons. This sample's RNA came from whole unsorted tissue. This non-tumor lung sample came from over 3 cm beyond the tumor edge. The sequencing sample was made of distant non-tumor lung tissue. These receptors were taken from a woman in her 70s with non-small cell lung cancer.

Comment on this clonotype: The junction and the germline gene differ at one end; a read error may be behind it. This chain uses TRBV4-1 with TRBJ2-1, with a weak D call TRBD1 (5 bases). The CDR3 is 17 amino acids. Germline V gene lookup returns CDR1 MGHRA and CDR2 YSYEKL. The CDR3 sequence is CPSSLPLTGEPYNEQFF. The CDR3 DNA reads TGCCCCAGCAGCCTCCCCCTCACAGGTGAACCTTACAATGAGCAGTTCTTC.

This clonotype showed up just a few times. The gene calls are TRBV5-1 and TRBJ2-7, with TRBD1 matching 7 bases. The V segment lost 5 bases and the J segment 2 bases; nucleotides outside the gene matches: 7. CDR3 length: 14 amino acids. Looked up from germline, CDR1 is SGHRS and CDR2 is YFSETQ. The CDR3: CASRGGQQTYEQYF. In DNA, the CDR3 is TGCGCCAGCAGAGGGGGACAGCAAACCTACGAGCAGTACTTC.

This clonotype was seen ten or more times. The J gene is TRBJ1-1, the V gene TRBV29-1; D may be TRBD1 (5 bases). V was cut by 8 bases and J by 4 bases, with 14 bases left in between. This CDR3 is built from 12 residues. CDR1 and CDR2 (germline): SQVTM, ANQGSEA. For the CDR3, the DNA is TGCAGCCTGCGATTTGGGGGCACTGAAGCTTTCTTT. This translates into CSLRFGGTEAFF.

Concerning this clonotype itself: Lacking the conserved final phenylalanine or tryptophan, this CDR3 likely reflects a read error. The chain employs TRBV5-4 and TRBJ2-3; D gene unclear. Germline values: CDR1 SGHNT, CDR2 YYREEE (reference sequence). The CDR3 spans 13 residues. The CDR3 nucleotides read TGTGTCAGCAGCTTGCCCTCCACAGATACGCAGTATCTT. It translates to CVSSLPSTDTQYL.

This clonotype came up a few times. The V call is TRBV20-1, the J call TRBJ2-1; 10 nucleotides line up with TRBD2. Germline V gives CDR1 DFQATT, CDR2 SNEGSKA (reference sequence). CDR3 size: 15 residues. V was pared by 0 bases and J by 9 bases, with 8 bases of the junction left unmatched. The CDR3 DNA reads TGCAGTGCTAGAGATGGGGCTAGCGGGAGTAGTGAGCAGTTCTTC. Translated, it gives CSARDGASGSSEQFF.

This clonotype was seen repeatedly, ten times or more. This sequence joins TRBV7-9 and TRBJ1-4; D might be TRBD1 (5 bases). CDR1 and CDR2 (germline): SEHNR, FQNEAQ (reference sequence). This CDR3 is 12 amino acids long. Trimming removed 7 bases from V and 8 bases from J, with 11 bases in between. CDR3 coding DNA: TGTGCCAGCACCCAGGGAGCGGAAAAACTGTTTTTT. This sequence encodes CASTQGAEKLFF.

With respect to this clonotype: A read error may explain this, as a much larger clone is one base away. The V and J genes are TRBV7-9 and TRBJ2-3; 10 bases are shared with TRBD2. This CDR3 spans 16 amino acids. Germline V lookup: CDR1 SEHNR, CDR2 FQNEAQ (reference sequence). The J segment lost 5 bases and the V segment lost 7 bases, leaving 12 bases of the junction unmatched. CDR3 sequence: CASIIGLADLGDTQYF. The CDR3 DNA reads TGTGCCAGCATCATCGGACTAGCGGACCTTGGAGATACGCAGTATTTT.

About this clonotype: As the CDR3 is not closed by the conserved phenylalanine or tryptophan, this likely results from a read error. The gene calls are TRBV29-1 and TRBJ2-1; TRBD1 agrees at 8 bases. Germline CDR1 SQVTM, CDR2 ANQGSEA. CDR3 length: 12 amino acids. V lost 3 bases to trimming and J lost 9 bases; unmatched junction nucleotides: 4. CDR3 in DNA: TGCAGCGTTGAGTTGGACAGGGCTGAGCAGTTCTTA. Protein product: CSVELDRAEQFL.

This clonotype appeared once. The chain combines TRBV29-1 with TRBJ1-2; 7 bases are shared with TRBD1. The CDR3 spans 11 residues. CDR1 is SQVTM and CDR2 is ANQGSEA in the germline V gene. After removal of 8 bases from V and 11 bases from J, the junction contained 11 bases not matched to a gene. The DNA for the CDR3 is TGCAGCTCACAGGGGTACTTTGGTTACACCTTC. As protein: CSSQGYFGYTF.

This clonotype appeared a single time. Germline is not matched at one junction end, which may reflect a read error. The CDR3 region has the DNA TGTACCAGCAGCCAAGATATAGCGGGACTAGGTTCCAGAAACTCCTACGAGCAGTACTTC. Amino acid sequence: CTSSQDIAGLGSRNSYEQYF. V and J are TRBV4-2 and TRBJ2-7; 8 nucleotides align to TRBD2. This CDR3 comprises 20 residues. Germline V gives CDR1 LGHNA, CDR2 YNFKEQ.

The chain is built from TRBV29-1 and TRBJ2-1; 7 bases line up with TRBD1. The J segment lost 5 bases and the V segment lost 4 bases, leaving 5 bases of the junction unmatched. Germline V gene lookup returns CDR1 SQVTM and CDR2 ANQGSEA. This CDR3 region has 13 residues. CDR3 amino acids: CSVAGTVHNEQFF. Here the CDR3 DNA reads TGCAGCGTTGCCGGGACAGTACACAATGAGCAGTTCTTC.

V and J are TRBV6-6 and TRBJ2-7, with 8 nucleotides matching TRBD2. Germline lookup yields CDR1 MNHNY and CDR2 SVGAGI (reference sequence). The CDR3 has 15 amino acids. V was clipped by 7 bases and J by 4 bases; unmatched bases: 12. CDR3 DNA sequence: TGTGCCAGCAATCCCAAATTAGCGGGATGGTACGAGCAGTACTTC. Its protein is CASNPKLAGWYEQYF.

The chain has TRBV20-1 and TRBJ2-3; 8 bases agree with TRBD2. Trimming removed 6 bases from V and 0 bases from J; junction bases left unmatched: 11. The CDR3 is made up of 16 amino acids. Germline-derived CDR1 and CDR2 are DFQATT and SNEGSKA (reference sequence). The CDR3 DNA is TGCAGTGCCGCCTCCGGGTCTAGCGGGAGCACAGATACGCAGTATTTT. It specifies CSAASGSSGSTDTQYF.

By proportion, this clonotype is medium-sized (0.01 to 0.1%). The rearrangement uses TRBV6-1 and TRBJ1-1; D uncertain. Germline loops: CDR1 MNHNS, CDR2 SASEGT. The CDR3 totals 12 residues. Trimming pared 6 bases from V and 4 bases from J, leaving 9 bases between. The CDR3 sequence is CASRPIVTEAFF. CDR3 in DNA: TGTGCCAGCAGGCCAATAGTCACTGAAGCTTTCTTT.

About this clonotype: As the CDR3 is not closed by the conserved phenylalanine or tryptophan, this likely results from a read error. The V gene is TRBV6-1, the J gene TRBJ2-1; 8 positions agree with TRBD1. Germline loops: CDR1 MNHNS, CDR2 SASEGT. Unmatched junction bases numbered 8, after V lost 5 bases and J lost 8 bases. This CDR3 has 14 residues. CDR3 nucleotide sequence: TGTGCCAGCAGTAAGACAGGGGTGAACGATGAGCAGTTCATC. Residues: CASSKTGVNDEQFI.

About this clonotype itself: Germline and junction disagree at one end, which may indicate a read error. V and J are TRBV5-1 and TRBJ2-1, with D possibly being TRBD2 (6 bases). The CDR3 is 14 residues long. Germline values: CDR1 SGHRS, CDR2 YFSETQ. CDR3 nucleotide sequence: TGCGCCAACAGCCCCTGGACGGGGGACAATGAGCAGTTCTTC. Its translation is CANSPWTGDNEQFF.

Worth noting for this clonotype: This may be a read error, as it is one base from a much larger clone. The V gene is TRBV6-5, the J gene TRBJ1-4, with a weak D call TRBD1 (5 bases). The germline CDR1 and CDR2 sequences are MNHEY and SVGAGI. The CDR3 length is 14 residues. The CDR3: CASSYQGTDEKLLF. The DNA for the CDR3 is TGTGCCAGCAGTTACCAGGGTACGGATGAAAAACTGCTTTTT.

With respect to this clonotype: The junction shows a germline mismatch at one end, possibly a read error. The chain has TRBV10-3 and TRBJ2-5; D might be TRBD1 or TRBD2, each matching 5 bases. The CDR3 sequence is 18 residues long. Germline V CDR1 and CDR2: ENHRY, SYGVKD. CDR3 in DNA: TGTGCCATCAGTGAGTCGAGGGCTGGCGGGTCAGGACAAGAGACCCGGTACTTC. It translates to CAISESRAGGSGQETRYF.

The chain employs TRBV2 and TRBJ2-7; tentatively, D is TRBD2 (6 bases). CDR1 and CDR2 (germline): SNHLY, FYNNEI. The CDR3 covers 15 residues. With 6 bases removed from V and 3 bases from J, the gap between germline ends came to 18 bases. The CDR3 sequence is CASSRWEALRYEQYF. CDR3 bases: TGTGCCAGCAGCAGGTGGGAGGCCCTACGCTACGAGCAGTACTTC.

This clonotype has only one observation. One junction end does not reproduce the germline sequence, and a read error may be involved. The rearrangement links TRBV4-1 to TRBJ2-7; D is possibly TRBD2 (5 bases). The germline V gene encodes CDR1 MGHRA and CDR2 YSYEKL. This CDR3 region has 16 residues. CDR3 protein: CASSPGEGLSSCEQYF. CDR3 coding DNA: TGCGCCAGCAGCCCCGGAGAGGGTTTAAGCTCCTGCGAGCAGTACTTC.

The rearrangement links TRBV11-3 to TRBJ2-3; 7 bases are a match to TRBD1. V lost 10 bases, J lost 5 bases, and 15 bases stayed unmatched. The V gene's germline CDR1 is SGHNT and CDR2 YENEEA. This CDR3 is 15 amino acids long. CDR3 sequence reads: CAIAFRGGAGDTQYF. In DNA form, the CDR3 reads TGTGCCATCGCCTTTAGAGGGGGCGCAGGAGATACGCAGTATTTT.

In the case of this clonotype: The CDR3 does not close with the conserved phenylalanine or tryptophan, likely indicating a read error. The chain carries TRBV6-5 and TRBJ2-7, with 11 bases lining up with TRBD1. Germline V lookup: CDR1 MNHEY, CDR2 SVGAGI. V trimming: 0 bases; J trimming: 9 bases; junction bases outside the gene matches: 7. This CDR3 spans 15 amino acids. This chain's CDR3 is CASSYSGQGARGQYL. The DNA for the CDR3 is TGTGCCAGCAGTTACTCTGGACAGGGGGCGCGTGGGCAGTACTTA.

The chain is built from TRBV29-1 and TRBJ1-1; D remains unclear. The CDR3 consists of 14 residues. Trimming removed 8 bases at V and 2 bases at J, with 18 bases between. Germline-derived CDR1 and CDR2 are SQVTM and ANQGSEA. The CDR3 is CSSNLRPSNTEAFF. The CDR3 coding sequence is TGCAGCTCAAACCTGCGGCCCTCCAACACTGAAGCTTTCTTT.

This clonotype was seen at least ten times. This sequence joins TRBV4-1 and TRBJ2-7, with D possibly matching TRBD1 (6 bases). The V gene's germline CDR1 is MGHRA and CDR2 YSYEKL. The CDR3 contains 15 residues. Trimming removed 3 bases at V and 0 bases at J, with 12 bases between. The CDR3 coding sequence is TGCGCCAGCAGCCACCCGGACAGACTCTCCTACGAGCAGTACTTC. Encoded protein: CASSHPDRLSYEQYF.

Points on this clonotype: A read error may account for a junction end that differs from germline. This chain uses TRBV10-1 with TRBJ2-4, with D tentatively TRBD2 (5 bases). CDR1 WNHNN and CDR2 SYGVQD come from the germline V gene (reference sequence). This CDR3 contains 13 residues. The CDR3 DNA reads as TGCGTCAGCAGTGAGTATAGGGAGACCATTCAGTACTTC. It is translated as CVSSEYRETIQYF.

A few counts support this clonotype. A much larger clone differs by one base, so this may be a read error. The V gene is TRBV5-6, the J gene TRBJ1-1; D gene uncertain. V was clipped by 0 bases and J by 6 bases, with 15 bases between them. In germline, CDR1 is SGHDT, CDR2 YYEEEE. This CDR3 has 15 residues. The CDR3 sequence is CASSLAWSAESEAFF. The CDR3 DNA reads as TGTGCCAGCAGCTTGGCCTGGTCGGCCGAGTCTGAAGCTTTCTTT.